The sequence of this T cell receptor beta chain was determined in a study of CD8+ T cells in alopecia areata. General study results and limits: Scalp clonality and expanded CD8+ clones among the top 100 fell significantly with tofacitinib. In patients, TCRs were shared less clearly than in mice, and HLA may possibly be involved. A great number of expanded lesional clones endured in scalp and blood during tofacitinib. Alphabeta T cells residing in normal skin are also sequenced in scalp samples.

A few counts support this clone. The antigen is undetermined. Treatment indicated: oral pan-JAK inhibitor, 5-10 mg twice daily. It was cDNA, reverse transcribed from extracted RNA, that served as the sequencing template. Measured with immunoSEQ multiplex PCR; TCRdb has only the in-frame clones, and not every one. The table includes 150,000 to 200,000 clones, roughly 62% detected once. Trimming shortened V by 3 bases and J by 3 bases, and 15 bases separated the two germline ends. Per the germline V gene, CDR1 is MNHEY and CDR2 is SVGAGI. This CDR3 comprises 15 residues. This rearrangement joins TRBV6-5 to TRBJ2-7, with a weak D call TRBD2 (6 bases). The clonotype comes from a human donor with alopecia areata. The sequencing here drew on CD8+ T cells sorted from blood, taken at week 24, from a patient treated with tofacitinib. DNA of the CDR3: TGTGCCAGCAGTTATTCGAGGGACTTAAACTACGAGCAGTACTTC. Translating gives CASSYSRDLNYEQYF.